Listed below are T cell receptor beta chains from one sample, sequenced in a study of blood T cell repertoires in COVID-19. TCRdb's table, derived via immunoSEQ multiplex PCR, lists solely in-frame clones and lacks some. The sample yields 130,000 to 150,000 clones, roughly 84% seen once. Source material: PBMCs or T cells enriched from blood (not recorded which). All receptors come from a woman in her forties or fifties who had been exposed to COVID-19. CDR3s include the opening cysteine and the closing phenylalanine or tryptophan. Each record gives: D gene, J gene, clone size, V gene, CDR3 protein, CDR3 DNA. The D gene is left open where the match is weak. Clone size, where shown, is once, few, many, or a class for clones that have expanded.

TRBD2	TRBJ2-3	NA	TRBV13	CASSSPVRLAGDEDTQYF	TGTGCCAGCAGCTCCCCGGTCCGGCTAGCGGGGGACGAGGATACGCAGTATTTT
TRBD2	TRBJ2-3	NA	TRBV29-1	CSVPGLAGSRADTQYF	TGCAGCGTCCCGGGACTAGCGGGGTCTCGGGCAGATACGCAGTATTTT
TRBD1	TRBJ2-7	NA	TRBV6-6	CASSYPRDRGTYEQYF	TGTGCCAGCAGTTACCCTCGGGACAGGGGGACCTACGAGCAGTACTTC
NA	TRBJ1-2	NA	TRBV6-2/TRBV6-3	CASSSEGLLGRGGYTF	TGTGCCAGCAGTTCCGAGGGACTCCTAGGTCGCGGTGGCTACACCTTC
TRBD1	TRBJ2-3	NA	TRBV11-3	CASSLGGTGARDTQYF	TGTGCCAGCAGCTTAGGTGGCACAGGGGCCCGGGATACGCAGTATTTT
NA	TRBJ2-1	NA	TRBV12-3/TRBV12-4	CASSPRGYNEQFF	TGTGCCAGCAGTCCCCGGGGGTACAATGAGCAGTTCTTC
TRBD1	TRBJ1-2	NA	TRBV5-4	CASSLQSGGVYGYTF	TGTGCCAGCAGCTTGCAATCAGGGGGCGTCTATGGCTACACCTTC
NA	TRBJ2-3	NA	TRBV27	CASMKRANTDTQYF	TGTGCCAGCATGAAGCGGGCGAACACAGATACGCAGTATTTT
TRBD1	TRBJ1-2	NA	TRBV19	CASIANMGQNYGYTF	TGTGCCAGTATCGCCAACATGGGACAGAACTATGGCTACACCTTC
TRBD1	TRBJ1-2	NA	TRBV5-1	CASSPGATGGAYGYTF	TGCGCCAGCAGCCCCGGGGCTACAGGGGGCGCCTATGGCTACACCTTC
NA	TRBJ1-6	NA	TRBV9	CASSPRGQLNSPLHF	TGTGCCAGCAGCCCCCGCGGGCAGCTTAATTCACCCCTCCACTTT
TRBD1	TRBJ2-2	NA	TRBV7-2	CASSFRQGAVGELFF	TGTGCCAGCAGCTTTCGACAGGGGGCAGTCGGGGAGCTGTTTTTT
NA	TRBJ1-5	NA	TRBV9	CASSYGTQGQPQHF	TGTGCCAGCAGCTACGGGACGCAGGGGCAGCCCCAGCATTTT
TRBD1	TRBJ1-1	NA	TRBV20-1	CSAKGQFEAFF	TGCAGTGCCAAGGGACAGTTTGAAGCTTTCTTT
TRBD2	TRBJ2-5	NA	TRBV10-1	CASSEWASGVQETQYF	TGCGCCAGCAGTGAGTGGGCTAGCGGGGTACAAGAGACCCAGTACTTC
NA	TRBJ1-6	NA	TRBV5-1	CASSLTGSALHF	TGCGCCAGCAGCTTAACAGGGTCAGCCCTCCACTTT
TRBD2	TRBJ2-5	NA	TRBV5-5	CASSSPPTSGKETQYF	TGTGCCAGCAGCTCCCCCCCGACTAGCGGCAAAGAGACCCAGTACTTC
TRBD1	TRBJ2-1	NA	TRBV5-4	CASSSGDRGYNEQFF	TGTGCCAGCAGCTCGGGGGACAGGGGGTACAATGAGCAGTTCTTC
NA	TRBJ1-5	NA	TRBV23-1	CASSPYQPQHF	TGCGCCAGCAGTCCCTATCAGCCCCAGCATTTT
NA	TRBJ2-7	NA	TRBV6-5	CASSGKWTYEQYF	TGTGCCAGCTCCGGGAAGTGGACCTACGAGCAGTACTTC
NA	TRBJ2-7	NA	TRBV5-1	CASSSQGGGEQYF	TGCGCCAGCAGCTCACAAGGGGGGGGCGAGCAGTACTTC
TRBD1	TRBJ1-5	NA	TRBV12-3/TRBV12-4	CASRGTGVQPQHF	TGTGCCAGCAGGGGGACAGGGGTTCAGCCCCAGCATTTT
TRBD2	TRBJ2-1	NA	TRBV6-5	CASSSLGGTYNEQFF	TGTGCCAGCAGCTCCCTGGGGGGGACCTACAATGAGCAGTTCTTC
NA	TRBJ2-1	NA	TRBV4-1	CASSQESQGRGEQFF	TGCGCCAGCAGCCAAGAAAGTCAGGGCAGGGGTGAGCAGTTCTTC
NA	TRBJ2-7	NA	TRBV6-5	CASSYSRRKLSYEQYF	TGTGCCAGCAGTTACTCCAGGCGTAAACTTTCCTACGAGCAGTACTTC
TRBD1	TRBJ1-1	NA	TRBV7-9	CASSGGAQRTGNTEAFF	TGTGCCAGCAGCGGCGGGGCTCAGAGGACAGGGAACACTGAAGCTTTCTTT
TRBD1	TRBJ2-5	once	TRBV7-2	CASSRDSLGETQYF	TGTGCCAGCAGCCGGGACAGCCTGGGGGAGACCCAGTACTTC
TRBD1	TRBJ1-1	NA	TRBV25-1	CASSESLTGETEAFF	TGTGCCAGCAGTGAATCACTTACAGGGGAAACTGAAGCTTTCTTT
TRBD2	TRBJ2-3	once	TRBV30	CAWSVGLAGKDTQYF	TGTGCCTGGAGTGTAGGACTAGCGGGAAAAGATACGCAGTATTTT
TRBD2	TRBJ2-1	NA	TRBV3-1/TRBV3-2	CASSQDYRTSGGAYEQFF	TGTGCCAGCAGCCAAGACTACCGGACTAGCGGGGGGGCCTATGAGCAGTTCTTC
TRBD2	TRBJ2-1	NA	TRBV10-3	CAISASGYNEQFF	TGTGCCATCAGTGCTAGCGGATACAATGAGCAGTTCTTC
TRBD1	TRBJ2-7	NA	TRBV4-2	CASSPTGTYEQYF	TGTGCCAGCAGCCCGACAGGGACCTACGAGCAGTACTTC
NA	TRBJ1-3	NA	TRBV3-1/TRBV3-2	CASSPGGGSGNTIYF	TGTGCCAGCAGCCCCGGGGGGGGCTCTGGAAACACCATATATTTT
NA	TRBJ2-1	NA	TRBV9	CASSVDGGSYNEQFF	TGTGCCAGCAGCGTAGACGGGGGCTCCTACAATGAGCAGTTCTTC
TRBD1	TRBJ2-7	NA	TRBV24-1	CATSGQFIEFSYEQYF	TGTGCCACCTCGGGACAGTTTATAGAGTTCTCCTACGAGCAGTACTTC
TRBD2	TRBJ2-1	NA	TRBV7-8	CASSQGLAGVPSYNEQFF	TGTGCCAGCAGCCAGGGACTAGCGGGGGTTCCCTCCTACAATGAGCAGTTCTTC
TRBD1	TRBJ1-4	NA	TRBV3-1/TRBV3-2	CASSEGTGGGEKLFF	TGTGCCAGCAGCGAGGGGACAGGGGGGGGAGAAAAACTGTTTTTT
TRBD2	TRBJ2-5	NA	TRBV5-1	CASSISQTGTTQETQYF	TGCGCCAGCAGCATATCTCAAACCGGGACTACCCAAGAGACCCAGTACTTC
NA	TRBJ1-5	NA	TRBV10-3	CAISSDPLGRNQPQHF	TGTGCCATCAGTTCAGACCCGCTGGGCCGCAATCAGCCCCAGCATTTT
TRBD2	TRBJ2-7	NA	TRBV4-3	CASSQEGEGLYEQYF	TGCGCCAGCAGCCAAGAAGGGGAGGGGCTCTACGAGCAGTACTTC
TRBD1	TRBJ2-7	NA	TRBV7-2	CASSYRTGRYEQYF	TGTGCCAGCAGCTACAGGACAGGGCGGTACGAGCAGTACTTC
NA	TRBJ2-2	NA	TRBV7-6	CASSLGRLNTGELFF	TGTGCCAGCAGCTTAGGTAGACTAAACACCGGGGAGCTGTTTTTT
TRBD2	TRBJ2-1	NA	TRBV19	CASSIPGLAAEQFF	TGTGCCAGTAGTATCCCCGGACTAGCGGCCGAGCAGTTCTTC
TRBD2	TRBJ2-1	NA	TRBV10-2	CASTRGGGTSYNEQFF	TGCGCCAGTACCCGGGGCGGGGGGACGTCCTACAATGAGCAGTTCTTC
NA	TRBJ1-5	NA	TRBV5-1	CASSLGLGAQPQHF	TGCGCCAGCAGCTTGGGTCTTGGAGCTCAGCCCCAGCATTTT
TRBD1	TRBJ2-3	NA	TRBV4-1	CASSPGDRATDTQYF	TGCGCCAGCAGCCCTGGGGACAGGGCTACAGATACGCAGTATTTT
NA	TRBJ1-6	NA	TRBV5-6	CASSLRGGQWVRSPLHF	TGTGCCAGCAGCTTGCGTGGAGGGCAGTGGGTTAGGTCACCCCTCCACTTT
NA	TRBJ2-3	NA	TRBV11-3	CASSLDGEDTQYF	TGTGCCAGCAGCTTAGATGGAGAGGATACGCAGTATTTT
NA	TRBJ2-7	NA	TRBV21-1	CASSKGTNGDEQYF	TGTGCCAGCAGCAAGGGGACTAACGGCGACGAGCAGTACTTC
NA	TRBJ2-1	NA	TRBV24-1	CATSDAGLTGQFF	TGTGCCACCAGTGATGCGGGGCTCACCGGGCAGTTCTTC
NA	TRBJ1-1	once	TRBV18	CASSPPGRGSTEAFF	TGTGCCAGCTCACCACCAGGGAGGGGGAGCACTGAAGCTTTCTTT
TRBD2	TRBJ2-1	NA	TRBV7-9	CASSSRGLADNEQFF	TGTGCCAGCAGCTCCAGGGGACTAGCGGACAATGAGCAGTTCTTC